This T cell receptor (beta chain) is from a study of cytomegalovirus exposure and HLA in healthy donors. Study-wide findings and caveats: V- and J-gene trimming of TCR beta was linked (in a later analysis) to a missense DCLRE1C variant.

It was with 60 Vbeta and 13 Jbeta primers that the PCR ran. TCRdb's copy holds only in-frame clones and misses some; the assay was immunoSEQ multiplex PCR. Seen here are some 150,000 clones, approximately 80% observed once, and the top ten hold 4.5%. Germline assignment: CDR1 SNHLY and CDR2 FYNNEI. This CDR3 is built from 15 residues. This clone occurred a few times. What it binds is unknown. Sequenced sample: PBMCs. The clonotype was recovered from a woman between 50 and 59 years old in good health and CMV-seropositive. The chain joins TRBV2 to TRBJ2-5; TRBD1 is a possible D gene (5 bases). Near its end, the DNA agrees better with TRBJ2-7, so the J call may be wrong. The CDR3: CASRRAETVSYEQYF. The CDR3 DNA reads as TGTGCCAGCAGACGAGCAGAGACAGTCTCCTACGAGCAGTACTTC.